A single sample gave rise to the 24 T cell receptor beta chains below, sequenced in a study of response to subunit inactivated influenza vaccine. TCRdb used MiXCR to reprocess the RT-PCR reads, holding one entry per CDR3 protein. The repertoire holds some 500,000 distinct CDR3 sequences, with 10% to 15% as singletons. The source was PBMCs from blood, collected roughly 45 days after vaccination. The source is a man aged 45-65 years who received an inactivated influenza vaccine.

This clonotype was picked up many times. The V call is TRBV5-5, the J call TRBJ1-3, with TRBD1 as a possible D gene (5 bases). Trimming stripped 0 bases from V and 0 bases from J, with 7 bases between. Germline V gene lookup returns CDR1 SGHKS and CDR2 YYEKEE (reference sequence). The CDR3 has 15 amino acids. This CDR3 is CASSLGQSSGNTIYF. The CDR3 nucleotides are TGTGCCAGCAGCTTGGGACAGAGCTCTGGAAACACCATATATTTT.

This clonotype was detected many times. V is TRBV12-3 or TRBV12-4 and J is TRBJ2-1; the match to TRBD2 covers 9 bases. The V and J ends lost 8 bases and 7 bases, in that order; junction bases with no gene match: 0. This CDR3 spans 11 amino acids. The CDR3 region is CASLAGNEQFF. CDR3 DNA sequence: TGTGCCAGCCTAGCGGGGAATGAGCAGTTCTTC.

This clonotype was counted ten times or more. This chain joins TRBV12-3 or TRBV12-4 and TRBJ1-1, with D perhaps matching TRBD1 (5 bases). The V gene lost 6 bases and the J gene lost 3 bases, with 14 bases spanning the gap. The CDR3 extends over 14 amino acids. The CDR3: CASRGTEKDTEAFF. The DNA of the CDR3 is TGTGCCAGCAGGGGGACCGAAAAAGACACTGAAGCTTTCTTT.

This clonotype has more than one count but fewer than ten. V is TRBV4-3 and J is TRBJ1-5; no clear D gene. The CDR3 consists of 16 residues. The V gene lost 0 bases and the J gene lost 4 bases, with 13 bases spanning the gap. The V gene's germline CDR1 is LGHNA and CDR2 YSLEER. Written as DNA, the CDR3 is TGCGCCAGCAGCCAAGAAAGTATGTCGGAAAATCAGCCCCAGCATTTT. Translated, it gives CASSQESMSENQPQHF.

The chain employs TRBV5-1 and TRBJ1-6, with 7 positions matching TRBD1. The CDR3 is 16 amino acids. Germline V gene data show CDR1 as SGHRS and CDR2 as YFSETQ. Trimming took 0 bases from V and 5 from J; bases not matched to a gene: 5. This chain's CDR3 is CASSLGQGGNNSPLHF. The CDR3 nucleotides are TGCGCCAGCAGCTTGGGGCAGGGGGGAAATAATTCACCCCTCCACTTT.

This chain joins TRBV3-1 and TRBJ1-2, with 9 bases lining up with TRBD1. J gave up 4 bases and V 8 bases, and 5 bases lay outside the gene matches. Germline CDR1 LGHDT, CDR2 YNNKEL (reference sequence). This CDR3 contains 13 residues. The CDR3 DNA is TGTGCCAGCGGACAGGGGAGTGGCTATGGCTACACCTTC. Protein: CASGQGSGYGYTF. The full variable domain, with the rest looked up from reference TRBV3-1 and TRBJ1-2, is DTAVSQTPKYLVTQMGNDKSIKCEQNLGHDTMYWYKQDSKKFLKIMFSYNNKELIINETVPNRFSPKSPDKAHLNLHINSLELGDSAVYFCASGQGSGYGYTFGSGTRLTVV.

This clonotype was seen a handful of times. The chain links TRBV27 to TRBJ2-5; D possibly uses TRBD1 or TRBD2 (5 bases each). CDR3 length equals 13 residues. V lost 11 bases and J 6 bases, leaving 19 bases between the germline ends. Germline V gene sequence: CDR1 MNHEY, CDR2 SMNVEV (reference sequence). Written as DNA, the CDR3 is TGTGCCTCCTCGACGAGGGGTAGGCAGACCCAGTACTTC. As protein: CASSTRGRQTQYF.

In this sample, this clonotype turned up a few times. The genes are TRBV20-1 and TRBJ2-6; TRBD2 might be the D (6 bases). This CDR3 has 17 amino acids. Trimming left V 0 bases short and J 0 bases short, with 12 bases between. The V gene's germline CDR1 is DFQATT and CDR2 SNEGSKA (reference sequence). The CDR3 reads CSARDRDSYSGANVLTF. The CDR3 region has the DNA TGCAGTGCTAGAGATCGGGACTCCTACTCTGGGGCCAACGTCCTGACTTTC.

This clonotype came up many times. V is TRBV10-3 and J is TRBJ2-1; 12 bases align to TRBD2. This CDR3 has 15 residues. Germline lookup yields CDR1 ENHRY and CDR2 SYGVKD. Trimming removed 6 bases from V and 6 bases from J; junction bases left unmatched: 6. The CDR3 here is CAISASGGGLNEQFF. CDR3 in DNA: TGTGCCATCAGCGCTAGCGGGGGGGGGCTCAATGAGCAGTTCTTC.

V is TRBV4-3 and J is TRBJ1-6; TRBD1 might be the D (5 bases). Germline lookup yields CDR1 LGHNA and CDR2 YSLEER. CDR3 length: 16 amino acids. Trimming cost V 2 bases and J 10 bases, with 18 bases left between them. The CDR3 is CASSQLYTGGVSPLHF. The CDR3 DNA is TGCGCCAGCAGCCAACTCTACACAGGTGGAGTGTCACCCCTCCACTTT.

For this clonotype: A junction end diverges from the germline sequence, so it may reflect a read error. The J gene is TRBJ2-2, the V gene TRBV24-1; 7 positions match TRBD2. The CDR3 spans 13 residues. Germline V gene sequence: CDR1 KGHDR, CDR2 SFDVKD. CDR3 coding DNA: TGTTCCACTGAGCGGGGTGGCACCGGGGAGCTGTTTTTT. Translated, it gives CSTERGGTGELFF.

This clonotype was seen a handful of times. The chain joins TRBV28 to TRBJ2-1; 7 nucleotides line up with TRBD2. The CDR3 runs 12 residues. V shed 5 bases, J shed 10 bases, and the junction held 5 bases outside the gene matches. Looked up from germline, CDR1 is MDHEN and CDR2 is SYDVKM. This CDR3 is CASSPLSGEQFF. DNA of the CDR3: TGTGCCAGCAGTCCGCTTAGCGGGGAGCAGTTCTTC. The variable domain in full, completed from reference TRBV28 and TRBJ2-1, reads DVKVTQSSRYLVKRTGEKVFLECVQDMDHENMFWYRQDPGLGLRLIYFSYDVKMKEKGDIPEGYSVSREKKERFSLILESASTNQTSMYLCASSPLSGEQFFGPGTRLTVL.

The chain has TRBV18 and TRBJ2-1; TRBD2 agrees at 10 bases. The V and J ends lost 1 base and 10 bases, in that order; junction bases with no gene match: 13. The CDR3 loop spans 17 amino acids. Germline CDR1 KGHSH, CDR2 LQKENI. The CDR3, as DNA: TGTGCCAGCTCACCACGGTTGTCTAGCGGGAGTTCGGGAGAGCAGTTCTTC. This sequence encodes CASSPRLSSGSSGEQFF. Full variable domain (rest looked up from reference TRBV18 and TRBJ2-1): NAGVMQNPRHLVRRRGQEARLRCSPMKGHSHVYWYRQLPEEGLKFMVYLQKENIIDESGMPKERFSAEFPKEGPSILRIQQVVRGDSAAYFCASSPRLSSGSSGEQFFGPGTRLTVL.

The gene calls are TRBV29-1 and TRBJ1-1, with a weak D call TRBD1 (5 bases). Looked up from germline, CDR1 is SQVTM and CDR2 is ANQGSEA. V lost 4 bases, J lost 8 bases, and 11 bases lay in between. The CDR3 contains 11 residues. CDR3 sequence (DNA): TGCAGCGTTGGGGGGACCCTCGAAGCTTTCTTT. Translated: CSVGGTLEAFF. Full variable domain (outside the CDR3, taken from reference TRBV29-1 and TRBJ1-1): SAVISQKPSRDICQRGTSLTIQCQVDSQVTMMFWYRQQPGQSLTLIATANQGSEATYESGFVIDKFPISRPNLTFSTLTVSNMSPEDSSIYLCSVGGTLEAFFGQGTRLTVV.

This clonotype occurred a few times. The rearrangement links TRBV6-2 or TRBV6-3 to TRBJ1-5; D remains ambiguous. Trimming left V 8 bases short and J 5 bases short, with 13 bases between. Germline V gene lookup returns CDR1 MNHEY and CDR2 SVGEGT. This CDR3 is 13 amino acids long. CDR3: CASETPGYQPQHF. The CDR3 coding sequence is TGTGCCAGCGAAACTCCGGGGTATCAGCCCCAGCATTTT.

This clonotype was counted ten times or more. This chain connects TRBV12-3 or TRBV12-4 to TRBJ2-5; D is perhaps TRBD1 (6 bases). The CDR3 is made up of 15 amino acids. Trimming removed 1 base from V and 1 base from J, with 10 bases in between. The CDR3 here is CASSLGQGTQETQYF. The CDR3 DNA is TGTGCCAGCAGTTTAGGGCAGGGGACCCAAGAGACCCAGTACTTC.

This clonotype was seen a handful of times. The chain employs TRBV27 and TRBJ2-7; no clear D. This CDR3 region has 13 residues. Germline assignment: CDR1 MNHEY and CDR2 SMNVEV (reference sequence). V was cut by 3 bases and J by 5 bases, with 11 bases left in between. The CDR3 DNA is TGTGCCAGCAGTTTGCTCCCCTGGAACGAGCAGTACTTC. This sequence encodes CASSLLPWNEQYF.

This clonotype was seen at least ten times. V usage is TRBV20-1 and J usage is TRBJ1-5; 8 bases match TRBD1. Germline CDR1 is DFQATT and CDR2 is SNEGSKA (reference sequence). The length of the CDR3 is 17 residues. The junction had 13 bases not matched to a gene; V was cut back by 6 bases and J by 0 bases. The CDR3 DNA reads as TGCAGTGCAGTGGTCCCGGGACAGGAAAATAGCAATCAGCCCCAGCATTTT. It is translated as CSAVVPGQENSNQPQHF.

The chain is built from TRBV5-1 and TRBJ2-5, with D maybe TRBD2 (6 bases). The germline CDR1 and CDR2 sequences are SGHRS and YFSETQ. The V end was cut by 5 bases, the J end by 4 bases, with 18 bases between. The CDR3 extends over 15 amino acids. The CDR3 spells CASSTGGVVRETQYF. Written as DNA, the CDR3 is TGCGCCAGCAGTACCGGCGGGGTCGTGCGAGAGACCCAGTACTTC.

This clonotype has more than one count but fewer than ten. This chain uses TRBV29-1 with TRBJ2-5; the D gene is possibly TRBD1 (6 bases). Germline V gene sequence: CDR1 SQVTM, CDR2 ANQGSEA. The germline V and J ends were trimmed by 0 bases and 1 base, with 15 bases remaining between them. The CDR3 has 16 amino acids. This chain's CDR3 is CSVEDQGPGRQETQYF. CDR3 bases: TGCAGCGTTGAAGATCAGGGGCCAGGGCGCCAAGAGACCCAGTACTTC.

Only a few counts were recorded for this clonotype. The chain carries TRBV7-6 and TRBJ2-3, with 11 bases that match TRBD2. The germline CDR1 and CDR2 sequences are SGHVS and FNYEAQ. V gave up 5 bases and J gave up 4 bases; unmatched junction bases: 5. The CDR3 consists of 15 residues. This CDR3 is CASSLTSGGSDTQYF. In DNA form, the CDR3 reads TGTGCCAGCAGCCTAACTAGCGGGGGTTCAGATACGCAGTATTTT.

This clonotype has just a few counts. This chain connects TRBV24-1 to TRBJ2-2, with TRBD2 identical over 12 bases. The V gene end was trimmed by 3 bases and the J gene end by 4 bases; junction bases not matched to a gene: 2. Germline lookup yields CDR1 KGHDR and CDR2 SFDVKD. The CDR3 is made up of 16 amino acids. CDR3 amino acids: CATSDMTSGSTGELFF. The CDR3 DNA reads TGTGCCACCAGTGATATGACTAGCGGGAGCACCGGGGAGCTGTTTTTT.

A few counts support this clonotype. This sequence joins TRBV6-5 and TRBJ2-2, with unresolved D. Germline CDR1 MNHEY, CDR2 SVGAGI. V dropped 5 bases and J dropped 6 bases, with 7 bases sitting between them. This CDR3 has 12 residues. The CDR3 protein is CASSLPPGELFF. The CDR3 DNA reads TGTGCCAGCAGTCTCCCACCCGGGGAGCTGTTTTTT.

The chain is built from TRBV19 and TRBJ1-1; no definite D call. V was shortened by 4 bases and J by 11 bases, with 11 bases between the two germline ends. From germline, CDR1 is LNHDA and CDR2 SQIVND (reference sequence). This CDR3 region has 11 residues. In DNA, the CDR3 is TGTGCCAGTAGTAATCGGGTAGTGGCTTTCTTT. It yields the protein CASSNRVVAFF.